This T cell receptor (beta chain) was sequenced during a study of cytomegalovirus exposure and HLA in healthy donors. Concerning this clone itself: The antigen remains unidentified.

Only in-frame clones appear in the TCRdb table, and some are missing; sequencing was by immunoSEQ multiplex PCR. The table records some 170,000 clones, approximately 86% of them present only once. Overall study results and limits: The authors enumerated around 150 TCR beta chains as linked to cytomegalovirus.

CDR1 and CDR2 (germline): KGHSH, LQKENI. CDR3 length: 13 residues. Trimming removed 2 bases from V and 6 bases from J, with 11 bases in between. The chain links TRBV18 to TRBJ2-7, with D possibly TRBD2 on 6 matching bases. The TCR sequence derives from a man younger than 40 in good health and CMV-seropositive. Sequencing was performed on PBMCs. The DNA for the CDR3 is TGTGCCAGCTCACCAGCAGGAGGGCCCGAGCAGTACTTC. This codes for CASSPAGGPEQYF. The full variable domain, its missing parts supplied by reference TRBV18 and TRBJ2-7, is NAGVMQNPRHLVRRRGQEARLRCSPMKGHSHVYWYRQLPEEGLKFMVYLQKENIIDESGMPKERFSAEFPKEGPSILRIQQVVRGDSAAYFCASSPAGGPEQYFGPGTRLTVT.